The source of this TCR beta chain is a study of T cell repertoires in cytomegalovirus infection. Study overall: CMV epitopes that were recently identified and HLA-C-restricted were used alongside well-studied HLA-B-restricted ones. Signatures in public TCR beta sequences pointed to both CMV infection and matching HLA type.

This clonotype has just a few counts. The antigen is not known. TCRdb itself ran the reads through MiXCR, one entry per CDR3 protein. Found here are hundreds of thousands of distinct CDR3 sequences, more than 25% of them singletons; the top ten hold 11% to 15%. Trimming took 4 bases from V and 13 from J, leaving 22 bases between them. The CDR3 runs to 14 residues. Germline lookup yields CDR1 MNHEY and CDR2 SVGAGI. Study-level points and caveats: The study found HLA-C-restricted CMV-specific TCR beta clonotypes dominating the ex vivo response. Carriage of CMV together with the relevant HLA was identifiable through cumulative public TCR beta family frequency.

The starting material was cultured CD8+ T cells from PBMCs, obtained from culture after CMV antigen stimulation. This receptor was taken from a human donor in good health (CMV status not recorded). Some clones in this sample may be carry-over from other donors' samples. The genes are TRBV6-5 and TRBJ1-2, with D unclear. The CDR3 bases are TGTGCCAGCAGTTTAGCTTGGACCGCGGAGAGTCGCACCTTC. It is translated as CASSLAWTAESRTF.